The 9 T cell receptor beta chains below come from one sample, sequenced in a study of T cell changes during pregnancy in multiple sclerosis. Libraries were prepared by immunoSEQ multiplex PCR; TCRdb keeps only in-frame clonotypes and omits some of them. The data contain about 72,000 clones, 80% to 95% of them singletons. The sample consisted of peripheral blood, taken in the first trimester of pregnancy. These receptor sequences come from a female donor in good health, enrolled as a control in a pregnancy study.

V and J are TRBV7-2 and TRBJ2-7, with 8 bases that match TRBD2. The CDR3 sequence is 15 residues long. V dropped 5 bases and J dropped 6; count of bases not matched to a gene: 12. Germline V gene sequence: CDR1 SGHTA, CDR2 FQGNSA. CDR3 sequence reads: CASSTGGGTRLEQYF. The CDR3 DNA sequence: TGTGCCAGCAGCACCGGGGGGGGGACTCGTCTCGAGCAGTACTTC.

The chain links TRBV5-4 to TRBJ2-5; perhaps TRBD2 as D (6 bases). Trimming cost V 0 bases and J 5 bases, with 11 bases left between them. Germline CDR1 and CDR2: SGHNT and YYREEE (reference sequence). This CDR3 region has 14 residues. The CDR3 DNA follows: TGTGCCAGCAGCTTGGGTAGCGGAGGGGAGACCCAGTACTTC. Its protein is CASSLGSGGETQYF.

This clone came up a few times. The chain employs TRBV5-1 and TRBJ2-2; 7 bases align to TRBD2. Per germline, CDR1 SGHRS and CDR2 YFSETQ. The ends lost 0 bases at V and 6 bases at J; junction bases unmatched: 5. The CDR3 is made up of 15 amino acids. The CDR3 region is CASSLAGGVSGELFF. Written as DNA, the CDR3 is TGCGCCAGCAGCTTGGCGGGGGGTGTTTCCGGGGAGCTGTTTTTT. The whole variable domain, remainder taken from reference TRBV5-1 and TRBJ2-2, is KAGVTQTPRYLIKTRGQQVTLSCSPISGHRSVSWYQQTPGQGLQFLFEYFSETQRNKGNFPGRFSGRQFSNSRSEMNVSTLELGDSALYLCASSLAGGVSGELFFGEGSRLTVL.

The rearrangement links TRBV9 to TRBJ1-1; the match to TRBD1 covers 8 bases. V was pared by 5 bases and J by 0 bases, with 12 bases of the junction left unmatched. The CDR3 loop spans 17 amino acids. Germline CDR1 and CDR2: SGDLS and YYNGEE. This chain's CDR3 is CASRANRGLGMNTEAFF. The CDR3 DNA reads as TGTGCCAGCAGGGCGAACAGGGGGTTGGGTATGAACACTGAAGCTTTCTTT.

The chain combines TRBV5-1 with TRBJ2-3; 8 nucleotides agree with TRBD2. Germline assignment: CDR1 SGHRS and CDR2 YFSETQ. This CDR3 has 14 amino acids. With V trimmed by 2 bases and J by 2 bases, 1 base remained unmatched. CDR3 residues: CASSLAGDTDTQYF. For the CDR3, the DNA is TGCGCCAGCAGCTTAGCGGGAGACACAGATACGCAGTATTTT.

Here the CDR3 reads CASSFGGAGQPQHF. In DNA form, the CDR3 reads TGTGCCAGCAGTTTCGGGGGGGCCGGCCAGCCCCAGCATTTT. The V and J genes are TRBV6-6 and TRBJ1-5; possibly TRBD1 for D (6 bases). Trimming removed 4 bases at V and 7 bases at J, with 14 bases between. CDR3 length: 14 amino acids. Germline CDR1 MNHNY, CDR2 SVGAGI (reference sequence).

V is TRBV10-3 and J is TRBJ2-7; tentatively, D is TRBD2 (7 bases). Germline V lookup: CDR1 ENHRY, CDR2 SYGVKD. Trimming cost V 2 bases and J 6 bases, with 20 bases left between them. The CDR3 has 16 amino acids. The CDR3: CAISERGGTPRGEQYF. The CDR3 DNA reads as TGTGCCATCAGTGAGAGGGGGGGGACTCCCCGGGGCGAGCAGTACTTC.

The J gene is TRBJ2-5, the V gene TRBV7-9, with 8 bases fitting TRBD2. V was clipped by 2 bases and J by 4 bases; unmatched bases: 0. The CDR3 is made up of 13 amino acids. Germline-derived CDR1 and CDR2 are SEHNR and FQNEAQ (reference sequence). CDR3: CASSLLAGETQYF. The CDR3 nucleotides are TGTGCCAGCAGCTTACTAGCGGGAGAGACCCAGTACTTC.

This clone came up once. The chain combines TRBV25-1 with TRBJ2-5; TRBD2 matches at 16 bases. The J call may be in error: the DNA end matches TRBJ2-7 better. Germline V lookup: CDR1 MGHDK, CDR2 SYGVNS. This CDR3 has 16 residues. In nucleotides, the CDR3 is TGTGCCACTCAAGGGACTAGCGGGAGGGATTCCTACGAGCAGTACTTC. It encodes CATQGTSGRDSYEQYF.